What follows are 30 T cell receptor beta chains derived from one specimen sequenced in a study of technical replicates of blood from a few donors. Assay: immunoSEQ multiplex PCR; the TCRdb copy retains only in-frame clones and omits some. This table holds 75,000 to 100,000 clones, approximately 93% found once. Material for sequencing was T cells isolated from PBMCs. The receptors originated from a human donor in good health.

The rearrangement uses TRBV27 and TRBJ2-1, with 7 bases matching TRBD2. The CDR3 runs 14 residues. J lost 0 bases, V lost 6 bases, and 2 bases had no gene match. CDR1 and CDR2 (germline): MNHEY, SMNVEV (reference sequence). The CDR3 region has the DNA TGTGCCAGCAGCAGGACTAGCTCCTACAATGAGCAGTTCTTC. Protein sequence: CASSRTSSYNEQFF.

The table lists this clone with a count of one. V and J are TRBV5-4 and TRBJ1-5; the D gene is possibly TRBD1 (6 bases). Trimming removed 4 bases from V and 3 bases from J, with 11 bases in between. CDR1 and CDR2 (germline): SGHNT, YYREEE (reference sequence). The CDR3 spans 14 residues. The CDR3 region is CASSVDRTNQPQHF. DNA for the CDR3: TGTGCCAGCAGCGTCGACAGGACCAATCAGCCCCAGCATTTT. Using reference TRBV5-4 and TRBJ1-5 for the parts outside the CDR3, the full variable domain is ETGVTQSPTHLIKTRGQQVTLRCSSQSGHNTVSWYQQALGQGPQFIFQYYREEENGRGNFPPRFSGLQFPNYSSELNVNALELDDSALYLCASSVDRTNQPQHFGDGTRLSIL.

The chain joins TRBV6-6 to TRBJ2-7, with a possible D match to TRBD2 (5 bases). This CDR3 has 16 amino acids. The V end lost 4 bases, the J end lost 3 bases, and 19 bases lay between the germline ends. Germline CDR1 and CDR2: MNHNY and SVGAGI (reference sequence). CDR3 sequence reads: CASSFTSIRAGYEQYF. The CDR3 nucleotides read TGTGCCAGCAGTTTCACCTCGATCCGGGCGGGCTACGAGCAGTACTTC.

This chain connects TRBV30 to TRBJ2-7; 7 nucleotides match TRBD2. V dropped 3 bases and J dropped 0; count of bases not matched to a gene: 11. Germline V gene lookup returns CDR1 GTSNPN and CDR2 SVGIG (reference sequence). The CDR3 loop spans 16 amino acids. CDR3 sequence: CAWRGGRGKSSYEQYF. The CDR3 DNA sequence: TGTGCCTGGAGGGGTGGGCGGGGGAAAAGCTCCTACGAGCAGTACTTC.

The gene calls are TRBV5-1 and TRBJ2-3, with D possibly being TRBD2 (6 bases). Germline CDR1 is SGHRS and CDR2 is YFSETQ. The CDR3 has 15 amino acids. Trimming cost V 5 bases and J 2 bases, with 15 bases left between them. The chain's CDR3 is CASSSDGGTTDTQYF. CDR3 nucleotide sequence: TGCGCCAGCAGTTCTGACGGGGGAACCACAGATACGCAGTATTTT.

The V gene is TRBV5-6, the J gene TRBJ2-3; D call uncertain. Trimming removed 3 bases at V and 7 bases at J, with 6 bases between. Germline V gene sequence: CDR1 SGHDT, CDR2 YYEEEE. The CDR3 loop spans 11 amino acids. The CDR3 spells CASSYANTQYF. CDR3 DNA sequence: TGTGCCAGCAGCTACGCGAATACGCAGTATTTT.

The V gene is TRBV5-1, the J gene TRBJ2-5, with TRBD2 matching over 7 bases. The germline V gene encodes CDR1 SGHRS and CDR2 YFSETQ. This CDR3 has 13 residues. The ends lost 3 bases at V and 5 bases at J; junction bases unmatched: 4. In DNA, the CDR3 is TGCGCCAGCAGCTCCGGGACTATGGAGACCCAGTACTTC. This translates into CASSSGTMETQYF.

V usage is TRBV4-2 and J usage is TRBJ1-4; 7 bases fit TRBD1. The CDR3 loop spans 18 amino acids. Germline assignment: CDR1 LGHNA and CDR2 YNFKEQ. V lost 2 bases, J lost 3 bases, and 12 bases stayed unmatched. DNA for the CDR3: TGTGCCAGCAGCCAAAAGAGTATACAGGGGCCTTCTAATGAAAAACTGTTTTTT. Translating gives CASSQKSIQGPSNEKLFF.

A single count supports this clone. The V call is TRBV7-3, the J call TRBJ2-5; 11 nucleotides match TRBD1. Germline CDR1 is SGHTA and CDR2 is FQGTGA. The CDR3 spans 18 residues. With V trimmed by 1 base and J by 1 base, 8 bases remained unmatched. In nucleotides, the CDR3 is TGTGCCAGCAGCTTAAGTGGTCCGGGACAGGGGGTCCAAGAGACCCAGTACTTC. Translation: CASSLSGPGQGVQETQYF. Full variable domain (rest looked up from reference TRBV7-3 and TRBJ2-5): GAGVSQTPSNKVTEKGKYVELRCDPISGHTALYWYRQSLGQGPEFLIYFQGTGAADDSGLPNDRFFAVRPEGSVSTLKIQRTERGDSAVYLCASSLSGPGQGVQETQYFGPGTRLLVL.

The chain carries TRBV19 and TRBJ1-2; no firm D call. Trimming took off 5 bases at V and 8 bases at J, with 12 bases between the two ends. The germline gives CDR1 LNHDA, CDR2 SQIVND (reference sequence). The CDR3 is 12 residues long. CDR3 sequence (DNA): TGTGCCAGTAGTCAAGGGAGATGGGGCTACACCTTC. It translates to CASSQGRWGYTF.

This chain joins TRBV28 and TRBJ2-7; D ambiguous. CDR3 size: 13 residues. V shed 3 bases and J shed 1 base, with 7 bases lying between them. Germline V lookup: CDR1 MDHEN, CDR2 SYDVKM. The CDR3 loop is CASSFARSYEQYF. The DNA for the CDR3 is TGTGCCAGCAGTTTCGCCAGATCCTACGAGCAGTACTTC. Full variable domain (outside the CDR3, taken from reference TRBV28 and TRBJ2-7): DVKVTQSSRYLVKRTGEKVFLECVQDMDHENMFWYRQDPGLGLRLIYFSYDVKMKEKGDIPEGYSVSREKKERFSLILESASTNQTSMYLCASSFARSYEQYFGPGTRLTVT.

The chain employs TRBV27 and TRBJ1-4, with 7 positions matching TRBD1. V shed 4 bases, J shed 0 bases, and the junction held 11 bases outside the gene matches. In germline, CDR1 is MNHEY, CDR2 SMNVEV (reference sequence). This CDR3 has 18 amino acids. This CDR3 is CASSSNRGGKSTNEKLFF. Written as DNA, the CDR3 is TGTGCCAGCAGTTCCAACAGGGGTGGGAAGTCAACTAATGAAAAACTGTTTTTT.

The chain employs TRBV28 and TRBJ2-7, with 7 bases fitting TRBD1. CDR1 is MDHEN, CDR2 SYDVKM, per germline. Trimming cost V 3 bases and J 2 bases; bases outside gene matches: 4. This CDR3 is 14 amino acids long. In DNA, the CDR3 is TGTGCCAGCAGTTTCCGCGACAGGGCCTACGAGCAGTACTTC. Translated, it gives CASSFRDRAYEQYF.

The CDR3 DNA sequence: TGTGCCAGCAATATAGCGGGAATCTCGGAGACCCAGTACTTC. Translating it yields CASNIAGISETQYF. The chain uses TRBV6-5 and TRBJ2-5, with 8 positions matching TRBD2. The V gene's germline CDR1 is MNHEY and CDR2 SVGAGI. The CDR3 sequence is 14 residues long. The J segment lost 5 bases and the V segment lost 7 bases, leaving 9 bases of the junction unmatched.

Of note for this clone: The germline gene is not matched at one end of the junction; a read error may be the cause. The V gene is TRBV28, the J gene TRBJ2-7, with D unclear. This CDR3 contains 11 residues. The germline V gene encodes CDR1 MDHEN and CDR2 SYDVKM. The CDR3 spells CASSSFPTIIF. In DNA, the CDR3 is TGTGCCAGCAGTTCTTTCCCCACTATAATCTTC.

This clone came up a few times. The rearrangement links TRBV5-4 to TRBJ1-2; no clear D. Per germline, CDR1 SGHNT and CDR2 YYREEE (reference sequence). This CDR3 is 16 amino acids long. V was cut by 3 bases and J by 4 bases, with 19 bases left in between. The CDR3 reads CASSSGTDVAAYGYTF. CDR3 coding DNA: TGTGCCAGCAGCTCCGGCACCGACGTGGCGGCCTATGGCTACACCTTC.

This clone showed up just once. The chain has TRBV7-8 and TRBJ1-4, with D perhaps TRBD1 (6 bases). Trimming pared 4 bases from V and 4 bases from J, leaving 16 bases between. The CDR3 contains 16 residues. Germline CDR1 is SGHVS and CDR2 is FQNEAQ. CDR3 sequence reads: CASSSSEQGFNEKLFF. The CDR3 nucleotides read TGTGCCAGCAGCTCCTCCGAACAGGGCTTTAATGAAAAACTGTTTTTT. The variable domain in full, completed from reference TRBV7-8 and TRBJ1-4, reads GAGVSQSPRYKVAKRGQDVALRCDPISGHVSLFWYQQALGQGPEFLTYFQNEAQLDKSGLPSDRFFAERPEGSVSTLKIQRTQQEDSAVYLCASSSSEQGFNEKLFFGSGTQLSVL.

CDR3 sequence (DNA): TGTGCCAGCAGCCCATCCCGGGACAGCTTTCAAGAGACCCAGTACTTC. This gives the protein CASSPSRDSFQETQYF. The rearrangement links TRBV27 to TRBJ2-5; 7 bases align to TRBD1. Germline CDR1 reads MNHEY; CDR2 reads SMNVEV (reference sequence). The CDR3 consists of 16 residues. Trimming at V came to 6 bases and at J to 2 bases, leaving 12 bases not matched to a gene.

This rearrangement joins TRBV28 to TRBJ1-2; 8 bases are a match to TRBD1. This CDR3 is built from 12 residues. The V gene end was trimmed by 6 bases and the J gene end by 7 bases; junction bases not matched to a gene: 4. Germline V gene lookup returns CDR1 MDHEN and CDR2 SYDVKM. The CDR3 protein is CASRVGTGGYTF. CDR3 coding DNA: TGTGCCAGCAGGGTAGGGACAGGTGGCTACACCTTC.

J is TRBJ2-5 and V is TRBV7-8; D perhaps matches TRBD2 (5 bases). Trimming shortened V by 0 bases and J by 5 bases, and 13 bases separated the two germline ends. The germline gives CDR1 SGHVS, CDR2 FQNEAQ. The CDR3 sequence is 15 residues long. CDR3 region: CASSLALAGRETQYF. For the CDR3, the DNA is TGTGCCAGCAGCTTAGCGCTGGCGGGCCGGGAGACCCAGTACTTC.

This clone was seen more than once but under ten times. V usage is TRBV12-5 and J usage is TRBJ1-2, with D uncertain. Trimming pared 0 bases from V and 7 bases from J, leaving 3 bases between. In germline, CDR1 is LGHNT, CDR2 FRNRAP. The CDR3 extends over 11 amino acids. CDR3 bases: TGTGCTAGTGGTTTGGTAGCTGGCTACACCTTC. Translating it yields CASGLVAGYTF. The full variable domain, in which reference TRBV12-5 and TRBJ1-2 provide the parts outside the CDR3, is DARVTQTPRHKVTEMGQEVTMRCQPILGHNTVFWYRQTMMQGLELLAYFRNRAPLDDSGMPKDRFSAEMPDATLATLKIQPSEPRDSAVYFCASGLVAGYTFGSGTRLTVV.

V usage is TRBV5-1 and J usage is TRBJ2-3; 7 bases match TRBD2. The CDR3 is 15 amino acids. Losses at the gene ends were 3 bases for V and 2 bases for J; bases not matched to a gene: 6. Germline CDR1 and CDR2: SGHRS and YFSETQ. DNA for the CDR3: TGCGCCAGCAGCTCATACGGGGGGACCACAGATACGCAGTATTTT. Its protein is CASSSYGGTTDTQYF.

CDR3 nucleotide sequence: TGTGCCAGCAGCTTAGCGAATACTATATCCACAGATACGCAGTATTTT. It codes for CASSLANTISTDTQYF. This chain joins TRBV7-2 and TRBJ2-3, with D unclear. The CDR3 is 16 residues long. Germline V CDR1 and CDR2: SGHTA, FQGNSA. With 0 bases removed from V and 2 bases from J, the gap between germline ends came to 12 bases.

The rearrangement uses TRBV11-3 and TRBJ2-7, with D possibly TRBD2 on 5 matching bases. The CDR3 runs to 14 residues. V lost 3 bases to trimming and J lost 4 bases, with 13 bases between them. The V gene's germline CDR1 is SGHNT and CDR2 YENEEA. CDR3 nucleotides: TGTGCCAGCAGCTTGGAGGTAGAGAGATACGAGCAGTACTTC. It is translated as CASSLEVERYEQYF.

J is TRBJ2-3 and V is TRBV28; perhaps TRBD1 as D (5 bases). CDR3 length equals 16 residues. Germline lookup yields CDR1 MDHEN and CDR2 SYDVKM. The V and J ends lost 2 bases and 2 bases respectively, with 14 bases between them. CDR3 in amino acids: CASSLGAQGTTDTQYF. CDR3 nucleotide sequence: TGTGCCAGCAGTTTAGGAGCGCAGGGAACCACAGATACGCAGTATTTT.

A few counts support this clone. The chain combines TRBV10-3 with TRBJ1-1; D ambiguous. This CDR3 spans 14 amino acids. Germline V gene lookup returns CDR1 ENHRY and CDR2 SYGVKD. The V end was cut by 6 bases, the J end by 1 base, with 12 bases between. DNA of the CDR3: TGTGCCATCAGAAGCGTTCGGGGGAACACTGAAGCTTTCTTT. It codes for CAIRSVRGNTEAFF.

This rearrangement joins TRBV4-1 to TRBJ2-7; D perhaps matches TRBD2 (5 bases). The CDR3 consists of 15 residues. Per germline, CDR1 MGHRA and CDR2 YSYEKL. The germline V and J ends were trimmed by 6 bases and 4 bases, with 19 bases remaining between them. CDR3 loop: CASSGLESGVYEQYF. The CDR3 DNA follows: TGCGCCAGCAGTGGGTTAGAGTCCGGGGTATACGAGCAGTACTTC.

The V call is TRBV30, the J call TRBJ1-5; D remains ambiguous. The germline V gene encodes CDR1 GTSNPN and CDR2 SVGIG (reference sequence). V was trimmed by 1 base and J by 3 bases, leaving 16 bases between them. The CDR3 loop spans 16 amino acids. The CDR3, as DNA: TGTGCCTGGAGTGCAAAGACGGGGTACATCAATCAGCCCCAGCATTTT. Translation: CAWSAKTGYINQPQHF.

This chain uses TRBV6-1 with TRBJ1-6; TRBD1 aligns across 11 bases. The CDR3 length is 18 residues. The germline V gene has CDR1 MNHNS and CDR2 SASEGT. V dropped 4 bases and J dropped 0; count of bases not matched to a gene: 5. The CDR3 coding sequence is TGTGCCAGCAGTGTAGGACAGGGGGCGAGCTCCTATAATTCACCCCTCCACTTT. This encodes CASSVGQGASSYNSPLHF.

This chain uses TRBV15 with TRBJ1-4, with D tentatively TRBD1 (5 bases). This CDR3 is built from 16 residues. CDR1 is LNHNV and CDR2 is YYDKDF in the germline V gene (reference sequence). The V end lost 1 base, the J end lost 0 bases, and 9 bases lay between the germline ends. CDR3 sequence (DNA): TGTGCCACCAGCAGAGTGACGGGGGCAACTAATGAAAAACTGTTTTTT. The encoded protein is CATSRVTGATNEKLFF.